This T cell receptor (beta chain) was recovered during a study of beta chain features in type 1 diabetes (dated by TCRdb to the late 2010s). General notes on the study: No differences in mean age, gender distribution, total cell number or subset yield were found between patients and healthy donors. Across all samples, some 99 million sorted cells were examined, and cell number per subset correlated strongly with RNA yield. The study compared TCRB repertoires of sorted circulating CD4+ T cell subsets between recently diagnosed type 1 diabetes patients and matched healthy donors. Regulatory and stem cell-like memory subsets were isolated from only 8 patients and roughly 8 healthy donors, whereas naive and central memory subsets came from all 30 or so donors. Findings and caveats that apply to the study as a whole: Because small numbers of individuals were included in the HLA sub-analyses, any influence of HLA type on TCRB rearrangement was left unresolved. Type 1 diabetes patients showed a moderate but significant shortening of TCRB CDR3 length in all four CD4+ subsets. At VDJ recombination sites, patients with type 1 diabetes made fewer insertions and deleted more nucleotides, a pattern implying thymic rearrangement abnormalities. Naive, central memory and regulatory TCRB repertoires appeared to be more alike among patients than among healthy donors. Shorter templates might be favored by PCR, yet because patient and control samples were amplified and corrected together, any such skew would affect both groups equally. Because cDNA was sequenced instead of genomic DNA, activated cells with high expression could be over-represented, although the groups did not differ in activation or CD3 levels.

The entire isolated RNA was reverse transcribed using the High Capacity cDNA Reverse Transcription Kit, and thus expressed TCRB transcripts were sequenced. Deep immunoSEQ sequencing was performed on naive, central memory and regulatory T cell samples, with an average of about 3.6 million total reads per sample. Sorted cells were lysed in RLT buffer, and RNA was extracted using DNase-treated RNeasy Micro or Mini kits according to cell number. To prevent cross-contamination, each cell subset was processed individually, whereas patient and healthy donor samples were processed jointly. The immunoSEQ multiplex PCR was used to amplify TCRB sequences from cDNA, yielding 87-bp fragments that span the CDR3 region. Amplicons were sequenced on the Illumina HiSeq platform. On the study's bioinformatics: Synthetic template baselines were used to correct PCR bias computationally, reads within Hamming distance 2 were collapsed, and singletons that could not be merged were discarded. By aligning reads against IMGT, V, D and J genes, CDR3 length, and insertions or deletions at six rearrangement sites were assigned. Within each subset, clonotype counts were normalized to sorted cell number, and only after that were true diversity and Gini coefficients computed with the tcR R package. The overlap coefficient, calculated on TCRB nucleotide sequences, was used to measure repertoire sharing. TCRdb mirrors the immuneACCESS table, restricted to in-frame sequences. Some clones are absent from its copies; in checked studies, under half trace to an unresolved V gene, and the reason for the others is unknown. V and J calls and clone size come straight from that table; D and trimming were deduced from the DNA. For this sample the table gives about 390,000 clones, of which around 10% were detected only once. The ten largest clones add up to about 0.6% of the sample.

At least ten counts were recorded for this clone. The antigen it recognizes is unknown. The junction differs from germline at one of its ends, possibly a read error. A single peripheral blood draw of approximately 110 mL on average was collected from each donor into heparinised tubes. Using a panel that included CD45RO, CCR7, CD25, CD127, CD95 and CD27, naive, central memory, regulatory and stem cell-like memory CD4+ T cells were sorted on a BD FACSAria II. Every sorted population had a purity above 95%. PBMCs were separated immediately by Lymphoprep density gradient centrifugation and were stained directly, without being cultured. So that batch effects would be minimized, each experiment stained and sorted samples in pairs, pairing one healthy donor with one patient. The germline V gene gives CDR1 as MNHEY and CDR2 as SVGAGI. From cysteine to phenylalanine, the CDR3 is 11 amino acids long. The retained sequence is limited to the CDR3, 33 bases, with the frame set at the first base.

The V gene is TRBV6-5 and the J gene is TRBJ1-2; no D segment can be confidently identified. Sequenced input: central memory CD4+ T cells from blood. This receptor was obtained from a man aged 30-40 years with type 1 diabetes. For the CDR3, the sequence is CASGPFSSLFF. In nucleotide form, the sequence is TGTGCCAGCGGCCCCTTTAGCAGTCTGTTCTTC.